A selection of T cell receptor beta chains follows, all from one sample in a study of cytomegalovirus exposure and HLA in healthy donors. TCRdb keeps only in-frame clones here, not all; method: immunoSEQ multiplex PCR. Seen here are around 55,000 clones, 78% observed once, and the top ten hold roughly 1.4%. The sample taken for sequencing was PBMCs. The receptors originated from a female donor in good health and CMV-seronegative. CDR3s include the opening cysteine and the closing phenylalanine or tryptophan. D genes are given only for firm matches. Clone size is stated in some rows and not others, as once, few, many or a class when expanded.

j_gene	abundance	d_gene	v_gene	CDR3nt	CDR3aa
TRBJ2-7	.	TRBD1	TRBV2	TGTGCCAGCATCGGCCAGGGGGCTTACGAGCAGTACTTC	CASIGQGAYEQYF
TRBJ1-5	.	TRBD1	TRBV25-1	TGTGCCAGCAGTGAACCCGGGACAGATCAGCCCCAGCATTTT	CASSEPGTDQPQHF
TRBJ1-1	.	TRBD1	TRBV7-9	TGTGCCAGCAGCTCTCGGACAGGGGGATTGGCTTTCTTT	CASSSRTGGLAFF
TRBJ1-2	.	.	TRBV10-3	TGTGCCATCAATGACAGGATAGACTATGGCTACACCTTC	CAINDRIDYGYTF
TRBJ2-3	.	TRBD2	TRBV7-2	TGTGCCAGCAGCTTAGGCCTAGCGGGGTTCACAGATACGCAGTATTTT	CASSLGLAGFTDTQYF
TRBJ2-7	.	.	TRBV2	TGTGCCAGCAAACCAGGGGCAGGGTCCTACGAGCAGTACTTC	CASKPGAGSYEQYF
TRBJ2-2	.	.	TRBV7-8	TGTGCCAGCAGCTTAGCCCGTGGGGCGCCCACCGGGGAGCTGTTTTTT	CASSLARGAPTGELFF
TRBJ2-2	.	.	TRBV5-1	TGCGCCAGCAGCCCCACCGGTGGAGTAGTAATAAACACCGGGGAGCTGTTTTTT	CASSPTGGVVINTGELFF
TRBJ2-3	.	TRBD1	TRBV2	TGTGCCAGCAGTTCTGACAGGGGGCAAGGAGATACGCAGTATTTT	CASSSDRGQGDTQYF
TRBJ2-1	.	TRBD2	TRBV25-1	TGTGCCAGCAGTGATAATTTTAGGACTAGCGTCAACAATGAGCAGTTCTTC	CASSDNFRTSVNNEQFF
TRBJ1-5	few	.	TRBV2	TGTGCCAGCAGTACAGACAGCAGCAATCAGCCCCAGCATTTT	CASSTDSSNQPQHF
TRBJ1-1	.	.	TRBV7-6	TGTGCCAGCAGCTTAGCGGGGACTGGGAACACTGAAGCTTTCTTT	CASSLAGTGNTEAFF
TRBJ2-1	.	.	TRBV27	TGTGCCAGCAGTTTACGGTCCGAACAGGGCCATGAGCAGTTCTTC	CASSLRSEQGHEQFF
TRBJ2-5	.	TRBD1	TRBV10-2	TGCGCCAGCATGACCGAGGACAGGCTCCAAGAGACCCAGTACTTC	CASMTEDRLQETQYF
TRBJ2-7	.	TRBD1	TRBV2	TGTGCCAGCATCGGGACAGGGAGTTTGGACGAGCAGTACTTC	CASIGTGSLDEQYF
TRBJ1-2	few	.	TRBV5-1	TGCGCCAGCAGCTTGGTACGCTCGGCGGGTTTTTATGGCTACACCTTC	CASSLVRSAGFYGYTF
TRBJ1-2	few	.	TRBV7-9	TGTGCCAGCAGCCACGGACAGAATTCTAACTATGGCTACACCTTC	CASSHGQNSNYGYTF
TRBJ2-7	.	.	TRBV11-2	TGTGCCAGCAGCATCGGACAGACGGGGGAGCAGTACTTC	CASSIGQTGEQYF
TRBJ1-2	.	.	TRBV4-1	TGCGCCAGCAGCCAACCGGCGGGGGCCTATGGCTACACCTTC	CASSQPAGAYGYTF
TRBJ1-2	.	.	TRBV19	TGTGCCAGTACCCCGGGATTTGGCTACACCTTC	CASTPGFGYTF
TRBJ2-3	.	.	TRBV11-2	TGTGCCAGCAGCGCGCACAGGGATACGCAGTATTTT	CASSAHRDTQYF
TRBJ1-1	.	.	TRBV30	TGTGCCTGGAGTGCCCCGACCGCCGGGGACACTGAAGCTTTCTTT	CAWSAPTAGDTEAFF
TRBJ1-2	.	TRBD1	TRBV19	TGTGCCAGCTGTCCGGGACAGGGGGCGCGTGGCTACACCTTC	CASCPGQGARGYTF
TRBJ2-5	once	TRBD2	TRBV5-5	TGTGCCAGCAGCTCTAGCGGAGGGGTTACCGAGACCCAGTACTTC	CASSSSGGVTETQYF
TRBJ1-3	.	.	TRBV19	TGTGCCAGTAGTATCGGGGTGTACTCTGGAAACACCATATATTTT	CASSIGVYSGNTIYF
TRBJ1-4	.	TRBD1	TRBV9	TGTGCCAGCAGCGGCGGACAGGGTTCTTTTGAAAAACTGTTTTTT	CASSGGQGSFEKLFF
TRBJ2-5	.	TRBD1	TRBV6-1	TGTGCCAGCAGTGCAACAGGGGGAGAGACCCAGTACTTC	CASSATGGETQYF
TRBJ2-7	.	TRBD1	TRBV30	TGTGCCTGGAGTACATCTTCACGGACAGGCACAGGCTACGAGCAGTACTTC	CAWSTSSRTGTGYEQYF
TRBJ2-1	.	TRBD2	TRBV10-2	TGCGCCACCGGGAGGGGGGCCAATGAGCAGTTCTTC	CATGRGANEQFF
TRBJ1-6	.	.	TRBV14	TGTGCCAGCAGCCAAGAAGGTCCAACGGGACCCCTCCACTTT	CASSQEGPTGPLHF
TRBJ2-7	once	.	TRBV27	TGTGCCAGCAGTCCATCAGGGTTGGCCTACGAGCAGTACTTC	CASSPSGLAYEQYF
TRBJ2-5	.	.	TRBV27	TGTGCCAGCAAAGGGGTCCAAGAGACCCAGTACTTC	CASKGVQETQYF
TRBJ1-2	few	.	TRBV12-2	TGTGCAAGTCGCTCGATGGGACAGGGTGAAGCCTATGGCTACACCTTC	CASRSMGQGEAYGYTF
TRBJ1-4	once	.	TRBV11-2	TGTGCCAGCAGCTCCTGGACAGAGTTGACGTATGAAAAACTGTTTTTT	CASSSWTELTYEKLFF
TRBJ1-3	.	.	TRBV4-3	TGCGCCAGCAGCCAAGGGGGCAGAGGAAACACCATATATTTT	CASSQGGRGNTIYF
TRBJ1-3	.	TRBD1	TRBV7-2	TGTGCCAGCAGCCGGGACAGGGAGGCTGGAAACACCATATATTTT	CASSRDREAGNTIYF
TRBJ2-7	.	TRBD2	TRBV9	TGTGCCAGCAGCAAAACTAGCGGAGCCTACGAGCAGTACTTC	CASSKTSGAYEQYF
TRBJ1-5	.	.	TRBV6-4	TGTGCCAGCAGTGACCTATCGTATAGCAATCAGCCCCAGCATTTT	CASSDLSYSNQPQHF
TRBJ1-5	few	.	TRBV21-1	TGTGCCAGCAGCAAAGGTAGGACAGGGGACAATCAGCCCCAGCATTTT	CASSKGRTGDNQPQHF
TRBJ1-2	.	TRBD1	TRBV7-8	TGTGCCAGCAGCTTAGCCCGGGACAGGGGGAAAGCCTATGGCTACACCTTC	CASSLARDRGKAYGYTF
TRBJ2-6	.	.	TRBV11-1	TGTGCCAGCAGCCCGACAGATACGAGCTCTGGGGCCAACGTCCTGACTTTC	CASSPTDTSSGANVLTF
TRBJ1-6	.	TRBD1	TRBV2	TGTGCCAGCACCTTAACGTGGGGAACAGGGGGCGAGGATTCACCCCTCCACTTT	CASTLTWGTGGEDSPLHF
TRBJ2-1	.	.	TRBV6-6	TGTGCCAGCAGCCCCACAATTGAGCAGTTCTTC	CASSPTIEQFF
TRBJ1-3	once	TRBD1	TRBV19	TGTGCCAGTAGCCGGGGACAGCTTAACTCTGGAAACACCATATATTTT	CASSRGQLNSGNTIYF
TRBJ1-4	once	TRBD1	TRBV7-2	TGTGCCAGCAGCCTACATACCGGGACAGGGAATGAAAAACTGTTTTTT	CASSLHTGTGNEKLFF
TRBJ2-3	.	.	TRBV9	TGTGCCAGCAGCGTATTGCGGGGTGTTACAGATACGCAGTATTTT	CASSVLRGVTDTQYF